These T cell receptor beta chains were read from a single sample in a study of T cells in Graves' hyperthyroidism and ophthalmopathy. TCRdb passed the multiplex PCR reads through MiXCR, listing each CDR3 protein once. Of approximately 870,000 distinct CDR3 sequences listed, 35% to 40% are singletons. Sequencing was carried out using blood. The receptors were gathered from a young man with Graves' hyperthyroidism. Each CDR3 is given with its conserved first and last residue. D genes are given only for firm matches. Some rows mark clone size as missing; the rest say once, few, many or name a class of expanded clone.

>.|.|TRBJ2-5|TRBV20-1
TGCAGTGCTAGTTTGGGGGGAGAGACCCAGTACTTC
CSASLGGETQYF
>.|TRBD2|TRBJ2-7|TRBV4-1
TGCGCCAGCAGCCAGATACTAGCGGGAGGGTACTACGAGCAGTACTTC
CASSQILAGGYYEQYF
>few|.|TRBJ1-5|TRBV28
TGTGCCAGCAGTTTATTAGCCAGCAATCAGCCCCAGCATTTT
CASSLLASNQPQHF
>many|TRBD1|TRBJ1-1|TRBV15
TGTGCCACCAGCACGGGACAGGGGGATCCTGAAGCTTTCTTT
CATSTGQGDPEAFF
>many|.|TRBJ2-5|TRBV24-1
TGTGCCACCAGTGTGCCCGGCGAAGAGACCCAGTACTTC
CATSVPGEETQYF
>many|TRBD1|TRBJ1-2|TRBV20-1
TGCAGTGCAACCGGGACAGGGAATGGCTACACCTTC
CSATGTGNGYTF
>many|.|TRBJ1-5|TRBV2
TGTGCCAGCAGTGTAGGGGGGAACAATCAGCCCCAGCATTTT
CASSVGGNNQPQHF
>.|TRBD1|TRBJ2-6|TRBV2
TGTGCCAGCTCCGTCGGGACAGGGGGCGACGTCCTGACTTTC
CASSVGTGGDVLTF
>.|.|TRBJ2-7|TRBV19
TGTGCCAGTATTCACTATTCCCCCCGGTACGAGCAGTACTTC
CASIHYSPRYEQYF
>.|.|TRBJ1-2|TRBV29-1
TGCAGCGTTGAGGGGGCCCTGGACGGCTACACCTTC
CSVEGALDGYTF
>many|.|TRBJ2-7|TRBV7-9
TGTGCCAGCAGCTCCGCTGACAGTCTCCACGAGCAGTACTTC
CASSSADSLHEQYF
>.|.|TRBJ2-7|TRBV20-1
TGCAGTGCCACAGGGTCGTTCGAGCAGTACTTC
CSATGSFEQYF
>.|TRBD2|TRBJ2-2|TRBV7-6
TGTGCCAGCAGATCTGGGACTAGCGGAGAGGCCGGGGAGCTGTTTTTT
CASRSGTSGEAGELFF
>.|.|TRBJ1-1|TRBV4-3
TGCGCCAGCAGCCAAGATTTGGTTGGTACTGAAGCTTTCTTT
CASSQDLVGTEAFF
>many|.|TRBJ2-5|TRBV2
TGTGCCAGCAGAGAAGGGGGAGAGACCCAGTACTTC
CASREGGETQYF